This passage covers 20 T cell receptor beta chains from one sample sequenced in a study of blood T cell repertoires in COVID-19. Data came from immunoSEQ multiplex PCR; TCRdb stores just in-frame clones and leaves some out. The repertoire holds more than 15,000 clones, approximately 78% seen once, with about 20% in the top ten. Source material: peripheral blood. These receptors came from a man aged 60 to 75 with active or convalescent COVID-19.

This clone was observed a single time. The chain uses TRBV7-9 and TRBJ1-1, with D unclear. Germline V CDR1 and CDR2: SEHNR, FQNEAQ (reference sequence). The CDR3 runs to 14 residues. Trimming stripped 3 bases from V and 1 base from J, with 9 bases between. This chain's CDR3 is CASSFTAPNTEAFF. The CDR3 nucleotides read TGTGCCAGCAGCTTTACAGCACCGAACACTGAAGCTTTCTTT.

This clone showed up just once. The CDR3 sequence: CASSRTSGAQETQYF. As DNA, the CDR3 is TGCGCCAGCAGCAGGACTAGCGGGGCGCAAGAGACCCAGTACTTC. V usage is TRBV4-1 and J usage is TRBJ2-5, with 12 bases fitting TRBD2. This CDR3 region has 15 residues. Germline values: CDR1 MGHRA, CDR2 YSYEKL. V dropped 5 bases and J dropped 2; count of bases not matched to a gene: 3.

The rearrangement links TRBV29-1 to TRBJ1-4; 7 bases match TRBD1. The ends lost 8 bases at V and 10 bases at J; junction bases unmatched: 16. CDR1 SQVTM and CDR2 ANQGSEA come from the germline V gene. CDR3 length: 14 residues. The CDR3 here is CSPHMEGGGGKLFF. CDR3 DNA: TGCAGCCCACATATGGAAGGGGGCGGTGGAAAACTGTTTTTT.

The chain recombines TRBV6-2 or TRBV6-3 with TRBJ2-3; TRBD2 matches at 9 bases. Trimming at V came to 4 bases and at J to 3 bases, leaving 14 bases not matched to a gene. The germline V gene encodes CDR1 MNHEY and CDR2 SVGEGT. The CDR3 consists of 18 residues. CDR3 protein: CASSLSPRGGLRTDTQYF. For the CDR3, the DNA is TGTGCCAGCAGTTTATCACCGCGGGGGGGGCTGCGGACAGATACGCAGTATTTT.

In this sample, this clone is medium-sized. The genes are TRBV10-3 and TRBJ1-1; TRBD1 is a possible D gene (5 bases). This CDR3 region has 12 residues. CDR1 and CDR2 (germline): ENHRY, SYGVKD. Trimming removed 6 bases from V and 5 bases from J, with 10 bases in between. The CDR3 reads CAIRQDGTEAFF. In nucleotides, the CDR3 is TGTGCCATCAGACAGGACGGGACTGAAGCTTTCTTT.

This clone came up a few times. The gene calls are TRBV10-3 and TRBJ2-7; a possible D gene is TRBD2 (6 bases). The germline V gene encodes CDR1 ENHRY and CDR2 SYGVKD. With 8 bases removed from V and 3 bases from J, the gap between germline ends came to 14 bases. The CDR3 has 13 residues. CDR3: CAIRDSKVYEQYF. CDR3 nucleotides: TGTGCCATCCGGGACTCCAAGGTCTACGAGCAGTACTTC.

J is TRBJ2-5 and V is TRBV29-1; D call uncertain. The CDR3 consists of 11 residues. Trimming took 5 bases from V and 3 from J, leaving 7 bases between them. Looked up from germline, CDR1 is SQVTM and CDR2 is ANQGSEA. CDR3 residues: CSVRRKETQYF. CDR3 DNA: TGCAGCGTTCGCAGAAAAGAGACCCAGTACTTC.

The chain carries TRBV28 and TRBJ1-2; D not resolved. Germline CDR1 MDHEN, CDR2 SYDVKM. Trimming left V 8 bases short and J 5 bases short, with 12 bases between. This CDR3 has 12 amino acids. The CDR3 loop reads CASGLTRYGYTF. The CDR3, as DNA: TGTGCCAGCGGGCTTACACGGTATGGCTACACCTTC.

This clone was seen a single time. The chain is built from TRBV14 and TRBJ1-4; D gene unclear. The CDR3 is 15 residues long. V gave up 1 base and J gave up 5 bases, with 11 bases separating them. The germline gives CDR1 SGHDN, CDR2 FVKESK. This CDR3 is CASSQGGRQNEKLFF. The CDR3 nucleotides are TGTGCCAGCAGCCAAGGTGGGCGCCAGAATGAAAAACTGTTTTTT.

The CDR3 nucleotides read TGTGCCACCAGTGATCCCAGACTAGCGGGAGGGCCGGGAGCGAAAAACATTCAGTACTTC. Protein product: CATSDPRLAGGPGAKNIQYF. The J gene is TRBJ2-4, the V gene TRBV24-1; 14 nucleotides line up with TRBD2. The CDR3 runs 20 residues. Germline CDR1 is KGHDR and CDR2 is SFDVKD. The ends lost 3 bases at V and 4 bases at J; junction bases unmatched: 13.

The chain recombines TRBV10-3 with TRBJ2-5; maybe TRBD2 (6 bases). From germline, CDR1 is ENHRY and CDR2 SYGVKD. This CDR3 has 15 residues. The V gene lost 4 bases and the J gene lost 2 bases, with 14 bases spanning the gap. The CDR3 DNA reads as TGTGCCATCAGTGGGGGGACGACTAGTCAAGAGACCCAGTACTTC. It codes for CAISGGTTSQETQYF.

V and J are TRBV27 and TRBJ2-1; D gene unclear. The V end lost 2 bases, the J end lost 7 bases, and 9 bases lay between the germline ends. The germline V gene has CDR1 MNHEY and CDR2 SMNVEV (reference sequence). The CDR3 is 13 residues long. The CDR3 protein is CASSLGSFNEQFF. CDR3 bases: TGTGCCAGCAGTTTAGGCTCCTTTAATGAGCAGTTCTTC.

The genes are TRBV15 and TRBJ2-1; possible D gene TRBD1, 5 bases. CDR3 length: 16 residues. Trimming pared 0 bases from V and 3 bases from J, leaving 12 bases between. Germline V CDR1 and CDR2: LNHNV, YYDKDF (reference sequence). The CDR3 coding sequence is TGTGCCACCAGCAGAGATCTCCTAGACAGCTACAATGAGCAGTTCTTC. Translated: CATSRDLLDSYNEQFF.

The gene calls are TRBV18 and TRBJ2-1; the match to TRBD2 covers 16 bases. V lost 2 bases and J lost 6; bases outside the gene matches: 7. CDR1 KGHSH and CDR2 LQKENI come from the germline V gene. The length of the CDR3 is 18 residues. The CDR3 DNA reads TGTGCCAGCTCACCAGGGACTAGCGGGGGGGCCGTTTTCAATGAGCAGTTCTTC. Translation: CASSPGTSGGAVFNEQFF.

The V call is TRBV19, the J call TRBJ1-4; D is ambiguous. Germline assignment: CDR1 LNHDA and CDR2 SQIVND (reference sequence). V dropped 1 base and J dropped 7 bases, with 10 bases sitting between them. The length of the CDR3 is 14 residues. CDR3 region: CASSIGAAPEKLFF. The CDR3 DNA follows: TGTGCCAGTAGTATAGGGGCAGCCCCTGAAAAACTGTTTTTT.

This chain's CDR3 is CASSPRTGDTEAFF. CDR3 nucleotides: TGTGCCAGCAGCCCCCGGACAGGAGACACTGAAGCTTTCTTT. The V call is TRBV9, the J call TRBJ1-1, with 7 positions matching TRBD1. After removal of 4 bases from V and 3 bases from J, the junction contained 6 bases not matched to a gene. This CDR3 contains 14 residues. In germline, CDR1 is SGDLS, CDR2 YYNGEE.

This sequence joins TRBV11-1 and TRBJ2-5; 8 bases match TRBD1. The CDR3 contains 16 residues. Germline CDR1 and CDR2: SGHAT and FQDESV (reference sequence). V lost 1 base to trimming and J lost 7 bases; unmatched junction nucleotides: 11. The chain's CDR3 is CASSLDRGQVAGTQYF. The CDR3 DNA reads as TGTGCCAGCAGCTTAGATAGGGGACAGGTCGCCGGGACCCAGTACTTC.

This clone was counted once. The CDR3 loop reads CAVGQEHFYEQYF. The CDR3 coding sequence is TGTGCCGTGGGACAGGAACACTTCTACGAGCAGTACTTC. J is TRBJ2-7 and V is TRBV6-1; TRBD1 matches 8 bases. The J segment lost 3 bases and the V segment lost 11 bases, leaving 9 bases of the junction unmatched. Germline values: CDR1 MNHNS, CDR2 SASEGT. The CDR3 sequence is 13 residues long.

A word on this clone: The junction and the germline gene differ at one end; a read error may be behind it. This specimen includes other DNA sequences encoding the same CDR3. This chain connects TRBV6-1 to TRBJ2-3, with TRBD2 matching over 7 bases. Germline assignment: CDR1 MNHNS and CDR2 SASEGT. The CDR3 totals 16 residues. CDR3 in DNA: TGCGCCAGCAGTGAAGCGTGGGGGGGGGAGACAGATACGCAGTATTTT. It yields the protein CASSEAWGGETDTQYF.

The J gene is TRBJ1-2, the V gene TRBV28; maybe TRBD1 (6 bases). The V end lost 8 bases, the J end lost 1 base, and 17 bases lay between the germline ends. The CDR3 spans 15 residues. In germline, CDR1 is MDHEN, CDR2 SYDVKM. CDR3 DNA sequence: TGTGCCAGCCTATCTGGGGCAGGGGATAACTATGGCTACACCTTC. It is translated as CASLSGAGDNYGYTF.